The clone carrying this TCR beta chain showed up just a few times. V was pared by 7 bases and J by 2 bases, with 11 bases between. This CDR3 has 14 amino acids. Germline V gene lookup returns CDR1 PRHDT and CDR2 FYEKMQ (reference sequence). The data were taken from a study of T cells in Graves' hyperthyroidism and ophthalmopathy. Study summary: Peripheral blood was secured at the point of initial diagnosis, before any treatment.

What was amplified from RNA transcripts were TCR beta CDR3 regions. HTBI primers were the set used in a first-round RT-PCR of the TCR CDR3. TCRdb re-analysed the multiplex PCR reads in MiXCR, keeping a single row per CDR3 protein. The repertoire holds 370,000 or so distinct CDR3 sequences, with more than 15% as singletons. Blood was drawn at first hyperthyroidism diagnosis, before any ophthalmopathy symptoms. The TCR sequence derives from a woman aged 18-29 years with Graves' hyperthyroidism that later progressed to Graves' ophthalmopathy. Sequencing input: blood. The chain is built from TRBV13 and TRBJ2-2; possibly TRBD2 for D (6 bases). The CDR3 DNA sequence: TGTGCCAGCACACGGGAGAGTAACACCGGGGAGCTGTTTTTT. Amino acid sequence: CASTRESNTGELFF.